Presented here are 20 T cell receptor beta chains from one specimen sequenced in a study of shared clonotypes between healthy human individuals. Assay used: immunoSEQ multiplex PCR; TCRdb lists only in-frame clones, some missing. The profile shows approximately 2.1 million clones, 90% to 95% of them singletons. The sample taken for sequencing was naive CD4+ T cells from PBMCs. Stated subset: CD45RA+ positively selected. These receptors originate from a man aged 18-30 years in good health. Some clones in this sample may be carry-over from other donors' samples.

The rearrangement joins TRBV19 to TRBJ2-7, with D perhaps TRBD1 (6 bases). This CDR3 comprises 14 residues. The V end was cut by 5 bases, the J end by 5 bases, with 16 bases between. The germline gives CDR1 LNHDA, CDR2 SQIVND (reference sequence). The CDR3 is CASSPPGANDEQYF. The CDR3 DNA reads as TGTGCCAGTAGTCCCCCAGGGGCTAATGACGAGCAGTACTTC.

V usage is TRBV7-9 and J usage is TRBJ2-3; D is unclear. V was shortened by 1 base and J by 10 bases, with 6 bases between the two germline ends. Germline CDR1 is SEHNR and CDR2 is FQNEAQ (reference sequence). The CDR3 length is 11 residues. The CDR3 nucleotides read TGTGCCAGCAGCTTAGAGGGCGCGCAGTATTTT. This encodes CASSLEGAQYF.

The chain couples TRBV28 to TRBJ1-2; D is possibly TRBD1 (5 bases). CDR3 length: 15 amino acids. Germline CDR1 is MDHEN and CDR2 is SYDVKM. V shed 5 bases and J shed 6 bases, with 19 bases lying between them. CDR3 region: CASSLFRGQGNGYTF. CDR3 DNA sequence: TGTGCCAGCAGTCTATTCCGGGGCCAGGGAAATGGCTACACCTTC.

The chain couples TRBV14 to TRBJ2-7, with D hard to call. The germline V gene encodes CDR1 SGHDN and CDR2 FVKESK. The CDR3 sequence is 13 residues long. Trimming took off 1 base at V and 0 bases at J, with 4 bases between the two ends. Written as DNA, the CDR3 is TGTGCCAGCAGCCAAGCCGACTCCTACGAGCAGTACTTC. Translating gives CASSQADSYEQYF.

The chain combines TRBV9 with TRBJ1-3; 8 positions match TRBD1. CDR3 size: 17 residues. J lost 0 bases, V lost 4 bases, and 9 bases had no gene match. Germline V gene sequence: CDR1 SGDLS, CDR2 YYNGEE. CDR3 amino acids: CASSLGTGTSSGNTIYF. CDR3 nucleotide sequence: TGTGCCAGCAGCCTCGGGACAGGAACTTCCTCTGGAAACACCATATATTTT.

The chain recombines TRBV7-8 with TRBJ2-7; D not certain. V was pared by 6 bases and J by 2 bases, with 20 bases between. The germline V gene encodes CDR1 SGHVS and CDR2 FQNEAQ. The CDR3 consists of 16 residues. The CDR3 DNA sequence: TGTGCCAGCAGTACAGAGACTCCGCTTGGACCCTACGAGCAGTACTTC. Protein product: CASSTETPLGPYEQYF.

The V gene is TRBV2, the J gene TRBJ2-1; 7 nucleotides agree with TRBD2. J was trimmed by 4 bases and V by 3 bases; bases with no gene match: 12. The CDR3 has 17 amino acids. Per germline, CDR1 SNHLY and CDR2 FYNNEI. The CDR3 DNA sequence: TGTGCCAGCAGTGATGCCCTGGGGCGGGGGTCATACAATGAGCAGTTCTTC. The encoded protein is CASSDALGRGSYNEQFF.

In nucleotides, the CDR3 is TGCGCCAGCAGCCAAACAGCTCCTGAAAAACTGTTTTTT. Translated, it gives CASSQTAPEKLFF. This chain uses TRBV4-1 with TRBJ1-4; D gene unclear. The CDR3 totals 13 residues. The germline V gene encodes CDR1 MGHRA and CDR2 YSYEKL. V lost 2 bases and J lost 7, with 8 bases in between.

The rearrangement uses TRBV5-6 and TRBJ1-1; D is undetermined. This CDR3 comprises 12 residues. V was trimmed by 5 bases and J by 7 bases, leaving 12 bases between them. Looked up from germline, CDR1 is SGHDT and CDR2 is YYEEEE. CDR3 coding DNA: TGTGCCAGCAGTTTACGGGTGGGTGAAGCTTTCTTT. It encodes CASSLRVGEAFF. The full variable domain, completed using reference TRBV5-6 and TRBJ1-1, is DAGVTQSPTHLIKTRGQQVTLRCSPKSGHDTVSWYQQALGQGPQFIFQYYEEEERQRGNFPDRFSGHQFPNYSSELNVNALLLGDSALYLCASSLRVGEAFFGQGTRLTVV.

J is TRBJ2-1 and V is TRBV30; perhaps TRBD2 as D (6 bases). The CDR3 covers 14 residues. The V gene's germline CDR1 is GTSNPN and CDR2 SVGIG (reference sequence). Trimming removed 4 bases at V and 4 bases at J, with 14 bases between. The CDR3 loop reads CAWNAGLIYNEQFF. CDR3 DNA: TGTGCCTGGAACGCGGGGCTAATTTACAATGAGCAGTTCTTC.

The chain combines TRBV7-9 with TRBJ2-1; 8 nucleotides agree with TRBD1. The CDR3 covers 16 residues. The germline CDR1 and CDR2 sequences are SEHNR and FQNEAQ (reference sequence). After removal of 1 base from V and 9 bases from J, the junction contained 11 bases not matched to a gene. The CDR3 protein is CASSLVFTSGGSEQFF. The CDR3 DNA sequence: TGTGCCAGCAGCTTAGTTTTTACGTCAGGGGGCAGTGAGCAGTTCTTC.

The J gene is TRBJ2-1, the V gene TRBV7-9; D may be TRBD1 (6 bases). CDR3 length equals 14 residues. V lost 8 bases to trimming and J lost 6 bases, with 17 bases between them. From germline, CDR1 is SEHNR and CDR2 FQNEAQ (reference sequence). The CDR3 DNA reads as TGTGCCAGCGTGTCGTTGAAGGGGGTCAATGAGCAGTTCTTC. Translated: CASVSLKGVNEQFF.

V gene TRBV6-1 combines with J gene TRBJ2-7, with TRBD1 matching 7 bases. The CDR3 runs 13 residues. Germline CDR1 MNHNS, CDR2 SASEGT. The V gene end was trimmed by 6 bases and the J gene end by 3 bases; junction bases not matched to a gene: 5. The CDR3 nucleotides read TGTGCCAGCAGAACGACAGGGCTCTACGAGCAGTACTTC. Encoded protein: CASRTTGLYEQYF.

A remark on this clone: The sample has other DNA sequences that encode this CDR3 too. The rearrangement uses TRBV7-9 and TRBJ1-4; tentatively, D is TRBD1 (5 bases). Germline CDR1 SEHNR, CDR2 FQNEAQ (reference sequence). The CDR3 is 15 amino acids. V shed 2 bases and J shed 0 bases, with 7 bases lying between them. The CDR3, as DNA: TGTGCCAGCAGCTTAAGAGGGGCAACTAATGAAAAACTGTTTTTT. Translating gives CASSLRGATNEKLFF.

The rearrangement uses TRBV7-3 and TRBJ2-6, with D unclear. The CDR3 has 17 amino acids. Trimming stripped 2 bases from V and 1 base from J, with 12 bases between. Per germline, CDR1 SGHTA and CDR2 FQGTGA. Here the CDR3 reads CASSLRVYDSGANVLTF. DNA of the CDR3: TGTGCCAGCAGCTTACGGGTATACGATTCTGGGGCCAACGTCCTGACTTTC.

This sequence joins TRBV28 and TRBJ2-5; perhaps TRBD1 as D (6 bases). CDR1 is MDHEN and CDR2 is SYDVKM in the germline V gene. With 5 bases removed from V and 5 bases from J, the gap between germline ends came to 9 bases. The CDR3 has 12 residues. The CDR3 spells CASSVGAETQYF. The CDR3 DNA reads as TGTGCCAGCAGTGTGGGGGCGGAGACCCAGTACTTC.

This rearrangement joins TRBV7-9 to TRBJ1-1, with 9 nucleotides matching TRBD1. V gave up 3 bases and J gave up 1 base; unmatched junction bases: 3. Germline CDR1 is SEHNR and CDR2 is FQNEAQ (reference sequence). The CDR3 runs 15 residues. The CDR3 sequence: CASSFTGGKNTEAFF. The DNA of the CDR3 is TGTGCCAGCAGCTTCACAGGGGGCAAGAACACTGAAGCTTTCTTT. Based on the CDR3 plus reference TRBV7-9 and TRBJ1-1, the full variable domain is DTGVSQNPRHKITKRGQNVTFRCDPISEHNRLYWYRQTLGQGPEFLTYFQNEAQLEKSRLLSDRFSAERPKGSFSTLEIQRTEQGDSAMYLCASSFTGGKNTEAFFGQGTRLTVV.

The chain is built from TRBV2 and TRBJ2-5; TRBD1 matches 8 bases. V shed 3 bases, J shed 4 bases, and the junction held 4 bases outside the gene matches. The CDR3 runs 14 residues. Germline CDR1 is SNHLY and CDR2 is FYNNEI. The DNA of the CDR3 is TGTGCCAGCAGTGAGTGGACAGGGTTAGAGACCCAGTACTTC. It translates to CASSEWTGLETQYF.

The V call is TRBV7-9, the J call TRBJ2-1, with 9 positions matching TRBD2. This CDR3 region has 14 residues. V trimming: 4 bases; J trimming: 9 bases; junction bases outside the gene matches: 7. Germline values: CDR1 SEHNR, CDR2 FQNEAQ (reference sequence). The CDR3 DNA sequence: TGTGCCAGCAGCTCTCTAGCGGGATGGGGTGAGCAGTTCTTC. It yields the protein CASSSLAGWGEQFF.

This chain links TRBV11-2 with TRBJ1-1; the match to TRBD1 covers 9 bases. CDR3 length: 14 amino acids. The V segment lost 4 bases and the J segment 9 bases; nucleotides outside the gene matches: 9. CDR1 is SGHAT and CDR2 is FQNNGV in the germline V gene. The CDR3 nucleotides read TGTGCCAGCAGCTCGGGGACAGGGAGATTCCAAGCTTTCTTT. It specifies CASSSGTGRFQAFF.